This T cell receptor (beta chain) originates from a study of blood T cell repertoires in COVID-19. With 0 bases removed from V and 6 bases from J, the gap between germline ends came to 11 bases. Germline values: CDR1 LGHNA, CDR2 YNFKEQ. The CDR3 has 15 amino acids. Authors' methods: Nucleated cell counts were estimated from reference gene primer amplification. Using immunoSEQ multiplex PCR, the repertoire was profiled, and TCRdb retains in-frame clones only, with some absent. The D gene and trimming were derived from the DNA, and the V and J assignments and clone size from that table. This table holds approximately 140,000 clones, less than 90% found once. Patients of the Seattle cohort, enrolled during active infection, were followed longitudinally.

This receptor was obtained from a human donor with COVID-19, enrolled during active disease. The donor label of this sample is uncertain. Material: peripheral blood. This chain joins TRBV4-2 and TRBJ2-2, with D maybe TRBD1 (6 bases). CDR3 in amino acids: CASSQDGGSSGELFF. DNA for the CDR3: TGTGCCAGCAGCCAAGATGGGGGCTCCTCCGGGGAGCTGTTTTTT.